These 26 T cell receptor beta chains share one sample of origin, sequenced in a study of neurological immune-mediated disorders (dated by TCRdb to the late 2010s). Receptor libraries were prepared by 5' RACE. These reads were obtained on an Illumina HiSeq 2500. TCRdb's own reprocessing of the public reads used fastp at Q25 and MiXCR and kept productive beta chains. CDR3 protein duplicates are merged, each entry listing the most common genes and DNA. Recorded for this sample are roughly 76,000 distinct CDR3 sequences; roughly 15% of them occurred a single time. Under 7% of the sample goes to the ten largest clones. Material for sequencing was PBMCs. All receptors derive from a woman between 45 and 65 years old in good health.

This clonotype appeared many times. The chain couples TRBV20-1 to TRBJ1-6, with 10 bases matching TRBD1. CDR1 is DFQATT, CDR2 SNEGSKA, per germline (reference sequence). V was pared by 3 bases and J by 2 bases, with 7 bases of the junction left unmatched. The CDR3 is 17 residues long. CDR3 sequence: CSARDQDRGTYNSPLHF. CDR3 sequence (DNA): TGCAGTGCTAGGGACCAGGACAGGGGGACCTATAATTCACCCCTCCACTTT.

This clonotype has at least ten counts. V and J are TRBV5-1 and TRBJ2-1, with D perhaps TRBD2 (6 bases). The germline V gene encodes CDR1 SGHRS and CDR2 YFSETQ. V was clipped by 4 bases and J by 4 bases, with 15 bases between them. This CDR3 has 15 residues. As DNA, the CDR3 is TGCGCCAGCAGCCGTACGACTAGTACATACAATGAGCAGTTCTTC. Encoded protein: CASSRTTSTYNEQFF.

This chain uses TRBV2 with TRBJ2-1; D is undetermined. The CDR3 length is 13 residues. V lost 1 base to trimming and J lost 4 bases, with 5 bases between them. Germline values: CDR1 SNHLY, CDR2 FYNNEI. The CDR3 DNA is TGTGCCAGCAGTGAAGTTCAGTACAATGAGCAGTTCTTC. It specifies CASSEVQYNEQFF.

Ten or more counts support this clonotype. The rearrangement joins TRBV29-1 to TRBJ2-3, with TRBD1 identical over 9 bases. The V gene's germline CDR1 is SQVTM and CDR2 ANQGSEA. V trimming: 7 bases; J trimming: 0 bases; junction bases outside the gene matches: 8. The CDR3 is 15 amino acids. The CDR3 region has the DNA TGCAGCGCTCACAGGGGGCGGTCTAGCACAGATACGCAGTATTTT. This codes for CSAHRGRSSTDTQYF.

This clonotype has ten or more counts. The chain carries TRBV20-1 and TRBJ1-2; D uncertain. There are 13 residues in the CDR3. The V gene lost 0 bases and the J gene lost 4 bases, with 9 bases spanning the gap. Per germline, CDR1 DFQATT and CDR2 SNEGSKA (reference sequence). CDR3 residues: CSARDASLYGYTF. CDR3 nucleotide sequence: TGCAGTGCTAGAGACGCAAGTCTCTATGGCTACACCTTC.

This clonotype was picked up many times. This sequence joins TRBV11-2 and TRBJ2-5; no clear D gene. CDR3 length: 13 amino acids. The germline V and J ends were trimmed by 1 base and 2 bases, with 5 bases remaining between them. CDR1 and CDR2 from the germline V gene are SGHAT and FQNNGV. The CDR3 loop is CASSLGGQETQYF. The CDR3 DNA sequence: TGTGCCAGCAGCTTAGGTGGTCAAGAGACCCAGTACTTC. Full variable domain (remainder filled in from reference TRBV11-2 and TRBJ2-5): EAGVAQSPRYKIIEKRQSVAFWCNPISGHATLYWYQQILGQGPKLLIQFQNNGVVDDSQLPKDRFSAERLKGVDSTLKIQPAKLEDSAVYLCASSLGGQETQYFGPGTRLLVL.

This clonotype was picked up many times. The J gene is TRBJ2-3, the V gene TRBV7-2; D gene unclear. Germline V gene data show CDR1 as SGHTA and CDR2 as FQGNSA. This CDR3 has 14 amino acids. The germline V and J ends were trimmed by 4 bases and 3 bases, with 11 bases remaining between them. The CDR3 bases are TGTGCCAGCAGCTCCGCTGGAGCGACAGATACGCAGTATTTT. It yields the protein CASSSAGATDTQYF.

This clonotype was detected many times. The CDR3: CASSSRGGLANQETQYF. CDR3 in DNA: TGTGCCAGCAGCTCCAGGGGGGGACTAGCGAATCAAGAGACCCAGTACTTC. This chain joins TRBV7-2 and TRBJ2-5, with 10 bases matching TRBD2. The CDR3 totals 17 residues. Germline CDR1 and CDR2: SGHTA and FQGNSA. V shed 4 bases and J 2 bases; nucleotides not matched to a gene: 10.

This clonotype was found a few times. The V gene is TRBV11-2, the J gene TRBJ2-3, with 12 bases matching TRBD2. Germline lookup yields CDR1 SGHAT and CDR2 FQNNGV. Trimming at V came to 6 bases and at J to 4 bases, leaving 8 bases not matched to a gene. There are 16 residues in the CDR3. CDR3 nucleotides: TGTGCCAGCAGAGGACTAGCGGGACGAGGAGCAGATACGCAGTATTTT. It codes for CASRGLAGRGADTQYF.

This clonotype came up many times. This sequence joins TRBV24-1 and TRBJ2-1, with a possible D match to TRBD1 (6 bases). The CDR3 is made up of 13 amino acids. Between the trimmed V and J ends, which lost 9 bases and 0 bases, there was a span of 8 bases. Germline V lookup: CDR1 KGHDR, CDR2 SFDVKD. CDR3 region: CATQGSSYNEQFF. CDR3 bases: TGTGCCACCCAGGGGAGCTCCTACAATGAGCAGTTCTTC.

The gene calls are TRBV7-2 and TRBJ2-1, with 10 positions matching TRBD2. Losses at the gene ends were 1 base for V and 6 bases for J; bases not matched to a gene: 3. The CDR3 has 15 residues. Per germline, CDR1 SGHTA and CDR2 FQGNSA. The CDR3 sequence: CASSLVSGGSNEQFF. The CDR3 bases are TGTGCCAGCAGCTTAGTTAGCGGGGGGAGCAATGAGCAGTTCTTC.

This clonotype was recorded many times. V usage is TRBV11-2 and J usage is TRBJ2-1; 7 nucleotides line up with TRBD1. Germline CDR1 is SGHAT and CDR2 is FQNNGV. Trimming took 6 bases from V and 6 from J; bases not matched to a gene: 5. The CDR3 consists of 13 residues. The CDR3 region has the DNA TGTGCCAGCAGTGTAGGGGGCCTCAATGAGCAGTTCTTC. Translated, it gives CASSVGGLNEQFF.

This clonotype was seen more than once but under ten times. The rearrangement uses TRBV5-1 and TRBJ2-3; TRBD2 is a possible D gene (5 bases). The CDR3 has 15 amino acids. Germline CDR1 SGHRS, CDR2 YFSETQ. V shed 0 bases and J shed 1 base, with 9 bases lying between them. The CDR3 coding sequence is TGCGCCAGCAGCTTGGGCCTGAGGGGCACAGATACGCAGTATTTT. It encodes CASSLGLRGTDTQYF.

This clonotype was detected ten times or more. The chain uses TRBV10-3 and TRBJ2-1; 14 bases match TRBD2. The CDR3 loop spans 15 amino acids. V lost 5 bases to trimming and J lost 8 bases; unmatched junction nucleotides: 5. Germline V gives CDR1 ENHRY, CDR2 SYGVKD. CDR3 bases: TGTGCCATCAGTAAGACTAGCGGGGGGGGGGATGAGCAGTTCTTC. This translates into CAISKTSGGGDEQFF.

This clonotype was observed many times. The V gene is TRBV28, the J gene TRBJ2-1, with no clear D. V lost 6 bases, J lost 0 bases, and 15 bases lay in between. The CDR3 totals 16 residues. CDR1 is MDHEN and CDR2 is SYDVKM in the germline V gene. CDR3 amino acids: CASSPSGLSSYNEQFF. CDR3 in DNA: TGTGCCAGCAGCCCCAGTGGGTTGAGCTCCTACAATGAGCAGTTCTTC.

This clonotype was counted at least ten times. The chain couples TRBV6-2 or TRBV6-3 to TRBJ1-5, with a tentative D call TRBD1 (6 bases). Germline values: CDR1 MNHEY, CDR2 SVGEGT. The CDR3 is made up of 16 amino acids. The ends were cut back, 6 bases at V and 3 bases at J, with 18 bases in the middle. Here the CDR3 reads CASSPLRDNYNQPQHF. The CDR3 region has the DNA TGTGCCAGCAGCCCCCTCCGGGACAACTACAATCAGCCCCAGCATTTT.

J is TRBJ1-1 and V is TRBV3-1, with TRBD1 identical over 9 bases. Per germline, CDR1 LGHDT and CDR2 YNNKEL (reference sequence). V was pared by 8 bases and J by 5 bases, with 6 bases of the junction left unmatched. The length of the CDR3 is 13 residues. The CDR3 loop reads CASGRQGVTEAFF. CDR3 in DNA: TGTGCCAGCGGCCGACAGGGGGTGACTGAAGCTTTCTTT.

This clonotype showed up many times. The chain combines TRBV28 with TRBJ2-1; no clear D. The germline CDR1 and CDR2 sequences are MDHEN and SYDVKM. V was trimmed by 7 bases and J by 0 bases, leaving 16 bases between them. The CDR3 length is 16 residues. In DNA, the CDR3 is TGTGCCAGCACCGAAAGCCAGGCTAGCTCCTACAATGAGCAGTTCTTC. Translated: CASTESQASSYNEQFF.

There are many counts of this clonotype. The chain carries TRBV25-1 and TRBJ2-1; 10 nucleotides line up with TRBD1. V shed 3 bases and J 4 bases; nucleotides not matched to a gene: 6. Per germline, CDR1 MGHDK and CDR2 SYGVNS. This CDR3 has 16 residues. CDR3 region: CASSEPGTGVYNEQFF. The CDR3 nucleotides are TGTGCCAGCAGTGAGCCCGGGACAGGGGTTTACAATGAGCAGTTCTTC.

This clonotype was counted many times. The gene calls are TRBV5-1 and TRBJ2-1; TRBD2 matches at 8 bases. The CDR3 is 17 residues long. Per germline, CDR1 SGHRS and CDR2 YFSETQ. Germline trimming cut 6 bases from V and 0 bases from J; bases unmatched to any gene: 11. The CDR3 DNA is TGCGCCAGCACCCTCGCGGGGGGCCTAAGCTCCTACAATGAGCAGTTCTTC. Its protein is CASTLAGGLSSYNEQFF.

This clonotype was seen repeatedly, ten times or more. V usage is TRBV12-3 or TRBV12-4 and J usage is TRBJ2-7, with D possibly matching TRBD2 (6 bases). The CDR3 is 15 residues long. The V and J ends lost 2 bases and 2 bases respectively, with 13 bases between them. In DNA form, the CDR3 reads TGTGCCAGCAGTTTAATAGCGGCCTACCCCTACGAGCAGTACTTC. Translated: CASSLIAAYPYEQYF.

This clonotype was found many times. The V gene is TRBV5-1, the J gene TRBJ2-5, with D perhaps TRBD1 (5 bases). Germline V gene sequence: CDR1 SGHRS, CDR2 YFSETQ. This CDR3 has 15 amino acids. V gave up 0 bases and J gave up 0 bases, with 9 bases separating them. The CDR3 nucleotides read TGCGCCAGCAGCTTGGGACAGTCGTACCAAGAGACCCAGTACTTC. It encodes CASSLGQSYQETQYF.

Notes on this clonotype: Given a much more abundant clone one base away, this may be a read error. The rearrangement joins TRBV11-3 to TRBJ2-3; D unresolved. Germline V gene lookup returns CDR1 SGHNT and CDR2 YENEEA. The V gene lost 2 bases and the J gene lost 0 bases, with 6 bases spanning the gap. CDR3 size: 14 residues. The CDR3 is CASSLMRSTDTQYF. The CDR3 coding sequence is TGTGCCAGCAGCTTAATGCGTAGCACAGATACGCAGTATTTT.

This clonotype has just a few counts. The chain uses TRBV24-1 and TRBJ1-4, with 10 bases aligning to TRBD1. Germline CDR1 is KGHDR and CDR2 is SFDVKD. CDR3 length: 18 residues. V lost 9 bases, J lost 6 bases, and 18 bases stayed unmatched. CDR3 residues: CATPTGGETRVRDEKLFF. The CDR3 nucleotides read TGTGCCACCCCGACAGGGGGCGAGACGCGGGTCCGAGATGAAAAACTGTTTTTT.

The table lists this clonotype with many counts. V gene TRBV28 combines with J gene TRBJ2-3; unclear D gene. Germline V gene sequence: CDR1 MDHEN, CDR2 SYDVKM. The CDR3 loop spans 19 amino acids. The V end was cut by 4 bases, the J end by 1 base, with 24 bases between. This chain's CDR3 is CASSSPYPVGALGTDTQYF. CDR3 bases: TGTGCCAGCAGTTCCCCATACCCCGTGGGTGCTTTAGGCACAGATACGCAGTATTTT.

This clonotype was observed at least ten times. V and J are TRBV9 and TRBJ1-5; 8 bases are shared with TRBD1. There are 15 residues in the CDR3. CDR1 is SGDLS and CDR2 is YYNGEE in the germline V gene. The V segment lost 4 bases and the J segment 1 base; nucleotides outside the gene matches: 4. The CDR3 bases are TGTGCCAGCAGCCCGACAGGGGCGAGCAATCAGCCCCAGCATTTT. Translation gives CASSPTGASNQPQHF.